The 13 T cell receptor beta chains listed next were all sequenced from one sample in a study of post-analysis software for immune sequencing data. Study-level results: With TRBV5-6, TRBV5-1 and TRBV20-1 included, 4 to 6 TRBV segments were more frequent in patients than in controls.

Their antigen targets remain unknown. Researchers reported that TCR beta cDNA libraries carried unique molecular identifiers. TCRdb passed the PCR reads through MiXCR, listing each CDR3 protein once. The sample shows 700,000 to 800,000 distinct CDR3 sequences, 25% to 30% of them seen only once. Sequenced sample: blood. These receptors originate from a girl aged 10 to 17 with multiple sclerosis.

The chain recombines TRBV20-1 with TRBJ2-1, with D uncertain. CDR3 size: 15 residues. Between the trimmed V and J ends, which lost 6 bases and 2 bases, there was a span of 17 bases. Germline V gives CDR1 DFQATT, CDR2 SNEGSKA (reference sequence). CDR3 loop: CSAGALLPTYNEQFF. The CDR3 DNA reads as TGCAGTGCCGGAGCATTGTTGCCTACCTACAATGAGCAGTTCTTC.

The chain carries TRBV2 and TRBJ2-1; 7 nucleotides align to TRBD1. The CDR3 extends over 11 amino acids. Germline V CDR1 and CDR2: SNHLY, FYNNEI. The junction had 4 bases not matched to a gene; V was cut back by 4 bases and J by 13 bases. The CDR3 reads CASSVTGRQFF. The CDR3 DNA sequence: TGTGCCAGCAGTGTGACAGGGCGACAGTTCTTC.

V and J are TRBV15 and TRBJ1-2, with D hard to call. There are 16 residues in the CDR3. CDR1 and CDR2 from the germline V gene are LNHNV and YYDKDF (reference sequence). The V and J ends lost 1 base and 4 bases respectively, with 16 bases between them. CDR3 protein: CATSRGVRERGYGYTF. Here the CDR3 DNA reads TGTGCCACCAGCAGAGGGGTGAGGGAACGAGGCTATGGCTACACCTTC. Looking up the rest from reference TRBV15 and TRBJ1-2 gives the full variable domain: DAMVIQNPRYQVTQFGKPVTLSCSQTLNHNVMYWYQQKSSQAPKLLFHYYDKDFNNEADTPDNFQSRRPNTSFCFLDIRSPGLGDTAMYLCATSRGVRERGYGYTFGSGTRLTVV.

In its sample, this clonotype was seen a few times. This sequence joins TRBV13 and TRBJ2-5, with TRBD2 matching 10 bases. Germline values: CDR1 PRHDT, CDR2 FYEKMQ (reference sequence). The junction had 7 bases not matched to a gene; V was cut back by 4 bases and J by 5 bases. CDR3 length: 15 amino acids. In nucleotides, the CDR3 is TGTGCCAGCAGCTCTCAAGCGGGAGGGTGGGAGACCCAGTACTTC. Translation gives CASSSQAGGWETQYF.

This clonotype was seen at least ten times. The chain joins TRBV9 to TRBJ2-1, with D possibly TRBD2 on 5 matching bases. In germline, CDR1 is SGDLS, CDR2 YYNGEE. The ends were cut back, 3 bases at V and 8 bases at J, with 18 bases in the middle. This CDR3 is 15 amino acids long. The CDR3 DNA reads as TGTGCCAGCAGCGCGAGCGCGAGCGGTTTCGATGAGCAGTTCTTC. Translation gives CASSASASGFDEQFF.

The V gene is TRBV5-6, the J gene TRBJ2-1; D not resolved. Germline V gene sequence: CDR1 SGHDT, CDR2 YYEEEE. The CDR3 loop spans 13 amino acids. Trimming took off 1 base at V and 8 bases at J, with 10 bases between the two ends. In DNA, the CDR3 is TGTGCCAGCAGCTTGCCGGCTGGTCATGAGCAGTTCTTC. This encodes CASSLPAGHEQFF.

This clonotype was observed a few times. This chain links TRBV28 with TRBJ2-1; no firm D call. With 6 bases removed from V and 8 bases from J, the gap between germline ends came to 17 bases. CDR1 and CDR2 (germline): MDHEN, SYDVKM. This CDR3 is built from 14 residues. The CDR3 sequence is CASSEALGLDEQFF. CDR3 coding DNA: TGTGCCAGCAGCGAGGCGTTGGGGTTGGATGAGCAGTTCTTC.

In DNA, the CDR3 is TGTGCCAGCAAACGGGATCCCTACAATGAGCAGTTCTTC. Amino acids: CASKRDPYNEQFF. The chain couples TRBV6-5 to TRBJ2-1, with D perhaps TRBD2 (5 bases). The CDR3 extends over 13 amino acids. The germline V gene has CDR1 MNHEY and CDR2 SVGAGI. V lost 7 bases and J 2 bases, leaving 9 bases between the germline ends.

This clonotype was picked up a small number of times. Being one base from a much bigger clone, this may be a read error. The chain combines TRBV6-1 with TRBJ2-3; 7 bases agree with TRBD2. V lost 4 bases, J lost 0 bases, and 1 base stayed unmatched. The CDR3 runs to 14 residues. Germline V CDR1 and CDR2: MNHNS, SASEGT. The CDR3 reads CASSGGGSTDTQYF. The CDR3 nucleotides are TGTGCCAGCAGTGGGGGGGGTAGCACAGATACGCAGTATTTT.

This rearrangement joins TRBV5-6 to TRBJ2-2; D is tentatively TRBD1 or TRBD2 (5 bases each). The germline CDR1 and CDR2 sequences are SGHDT and YYEEEE. Trimming pared 4 bases from V and 3 bases from J, leaving 13 bases between. The CDR3 contains 15 residues. The CDR3 is CASSPMGVYTGELFF. In DNA form, the CDR3 reads TGTGCCAGCAGCCCCATGGGGGTTTACACCGGGGAGCTGTTTTTT.

This clonotype came up many times. The chain employs TRBV10-3 and TRBJ2-7, with TRBD2 matching over 14 bases. Germline V CDR1 and CDR2: ENHRY, SYGVKD. The CDR3 runs to 15 residues. The V segment lost 6 bases and the J segment 5 bases; nucleotides outside the gene matches: 6. The CDR3 DNA follows: TGTGCCATCAGAGATCCGGGACTAGCGGGAGACGAGCAGTACTTC. Translation gives CAIRDPGLAGDEQYF.

In its sample, this clonotype was seen a few times. The gene calls are TRBV6-2 or TRBV6-3 and TRBJ2-1, with D unclear. The CDR3 is 13 amino acids. Germline V gene lookup returns CDR1 MNHEY and CDR2 SVGEGT. V lost 6 bases and J 0 bases, leaving 6 bases between the germline ends. The CDR3 spells CASRDHSYNEQFF. In nucleotides, the CDR3 is TGTGCCAGCAGGGACCACTCCTACAATGAGCAGTTCTTC.

This clonotype appeared a few times. This chain joins TRBV6-1 and TRBJ2-1, with 8 positions matching TRBD1. The germline gives CDR1 MNHNS, CDR2 SASEGT. Trimming cost V 5 bases and J 4 bases; bases outside gene matches: 4. The CDR3 extends over 14 amino acids. The CDR3 reads CASSPDRVYNEQFF. CDR3 in DNA: TGTGCCAGCAGTCCGGACAGGGTGTACAATGAGCAGTTCTTC.